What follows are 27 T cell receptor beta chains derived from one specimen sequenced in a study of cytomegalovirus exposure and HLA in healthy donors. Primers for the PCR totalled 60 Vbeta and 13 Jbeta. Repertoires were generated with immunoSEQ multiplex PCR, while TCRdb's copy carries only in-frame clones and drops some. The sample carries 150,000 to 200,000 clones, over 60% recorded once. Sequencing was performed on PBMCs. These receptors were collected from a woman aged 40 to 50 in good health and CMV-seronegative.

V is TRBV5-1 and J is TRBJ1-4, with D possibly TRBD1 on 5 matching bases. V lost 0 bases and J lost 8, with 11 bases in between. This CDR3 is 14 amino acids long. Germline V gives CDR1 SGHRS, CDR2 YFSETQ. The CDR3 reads CASSLGQPGEKLFF. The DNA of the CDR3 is TGCGCCAGCAGCTTGGGACAGCCCGGGGAAAAACTGTTTTTT.

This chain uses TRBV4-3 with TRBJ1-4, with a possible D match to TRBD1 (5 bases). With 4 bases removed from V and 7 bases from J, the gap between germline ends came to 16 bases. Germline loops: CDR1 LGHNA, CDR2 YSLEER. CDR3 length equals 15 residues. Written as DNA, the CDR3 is TGCGCCAGCAGCCTCAGGGAGGGAAGAGGTGAAAAACTGTTTTTT. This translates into CASSLREGRGEKLFF.

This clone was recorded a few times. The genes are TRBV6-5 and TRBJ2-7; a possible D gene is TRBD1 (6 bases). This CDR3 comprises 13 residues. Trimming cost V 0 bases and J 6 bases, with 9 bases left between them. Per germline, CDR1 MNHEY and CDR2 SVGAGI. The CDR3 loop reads CASSYSVGGEQYV. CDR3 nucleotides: TGTGCCAGCAGTTACTCGGTAGGGGGCGAGCAGTACGTC.

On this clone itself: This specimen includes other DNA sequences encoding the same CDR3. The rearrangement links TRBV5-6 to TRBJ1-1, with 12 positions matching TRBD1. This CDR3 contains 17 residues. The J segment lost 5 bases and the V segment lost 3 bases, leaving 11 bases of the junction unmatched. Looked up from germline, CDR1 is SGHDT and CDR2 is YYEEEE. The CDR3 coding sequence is TGTGCCAGCAGCTCGTCCCGGGACAGGGGGCGGTGGACTGAAGCTTTCTTT. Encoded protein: CASSSSRDRGRWTEAFF.

The CDR3 coding sequence is TGTGCCAGCAGCTTAGCGCATAGCCAAGAAGCTTTCTTT. This gives the protein CASSLAHSQEAFF. The rearrangement joins TRBV7-2 to TRBJ1-1; D not resolved. This CDR3 comprises 13 residues. CDR1 and CDR2 from the germline V gene are SGHTA and FQGNSA. Deletions cut 0 bases from V and 8 bases from J, with 10 bases between.

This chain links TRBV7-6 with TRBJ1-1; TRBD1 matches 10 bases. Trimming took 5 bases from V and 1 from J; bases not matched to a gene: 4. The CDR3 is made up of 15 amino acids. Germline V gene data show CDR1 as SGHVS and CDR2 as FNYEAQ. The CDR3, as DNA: TGTGCCAGCAGCGGGGGGACAGGGGCGAACACTGAAGCTTTCTTT. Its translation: CASSGGTGANTEAFF. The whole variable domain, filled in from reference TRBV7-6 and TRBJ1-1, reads GAGVSQSPRYKVTKRGQDVALRCDPISGHVSLYWYRQALGQGPEFLTYFNYEAQQDKSGLPNDRFSAERPEGSISTLTIQRTEQRDSAMYRCASSGGTGANTEAFFGQGTRLTVV.

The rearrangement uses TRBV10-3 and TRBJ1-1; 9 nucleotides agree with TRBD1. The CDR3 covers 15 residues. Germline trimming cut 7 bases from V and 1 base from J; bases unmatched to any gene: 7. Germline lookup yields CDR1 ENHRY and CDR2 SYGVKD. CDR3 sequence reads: CAITNWDRANTEAFF. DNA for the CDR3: TGTGCCATCACAAACTGGGACAGGGCGAACACTGAAGCTTTCTTT.

The CDR3 spells CASSAQATNTGELFF. CDR3 in DNA: TGTGCCAGCAGTGCTCAAGCGACGAACACCGGGGAGCTGTTTTTT. This sequence joins TRBV6-1 and TRBJ2-2; unclear D gene. From germline, CDR1 is MNHNS and CDR2 SASEGT. The CDR3 is 15 residues long. Between the trimmed V and J ends, which lost 4 bases and 0 bases, there was a span of 9 bases.

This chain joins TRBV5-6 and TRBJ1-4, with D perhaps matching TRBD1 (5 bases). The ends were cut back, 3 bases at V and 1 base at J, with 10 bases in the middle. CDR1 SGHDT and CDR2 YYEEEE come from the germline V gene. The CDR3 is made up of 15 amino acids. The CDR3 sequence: CASSSRALTNEKLFF. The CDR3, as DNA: TGTGCCAGCAGCTCCAGGGCGTTAACTAATGAAAAACTGTTTTTT.

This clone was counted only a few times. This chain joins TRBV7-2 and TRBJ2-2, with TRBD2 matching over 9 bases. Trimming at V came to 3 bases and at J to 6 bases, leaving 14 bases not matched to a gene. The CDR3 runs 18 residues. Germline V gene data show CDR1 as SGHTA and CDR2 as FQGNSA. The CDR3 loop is CASSFALVAAGGSGELFF. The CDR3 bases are TGTGCCAGCAGCTTTGCATTGGTCGCAGCGGGAGGATCCGGGGAGCTGTTTTTT. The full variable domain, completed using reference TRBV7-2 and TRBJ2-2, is GAGVSQSPSNKVTEKGKDVELRCDPISGHTALYWYRQSLGQGLEFLIYFQGNSAPDKSGLPSDRFSAERTGGSVSTLTIQRTQQEDSAVYLCASSFALVAAGGSGELFFGEGSRLTVL.

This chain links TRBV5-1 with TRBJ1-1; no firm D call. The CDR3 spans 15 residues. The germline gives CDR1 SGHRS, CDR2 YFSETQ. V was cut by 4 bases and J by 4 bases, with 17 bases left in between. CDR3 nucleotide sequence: TGCGCCAGCAGCCTAGATGGAGGAGGAGGCACTGAAGCTTTCTTT. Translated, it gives CASSLDGGGGTEAFF.

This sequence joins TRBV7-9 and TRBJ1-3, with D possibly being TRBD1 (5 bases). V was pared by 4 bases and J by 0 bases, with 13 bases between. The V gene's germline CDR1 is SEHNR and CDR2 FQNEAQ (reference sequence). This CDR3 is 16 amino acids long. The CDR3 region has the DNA TGTGCCAGCAGCTCTACCAGGGTGCTCTCTGGAAACACCATATATTTT. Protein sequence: CASSSTRVLSGNTIYF.

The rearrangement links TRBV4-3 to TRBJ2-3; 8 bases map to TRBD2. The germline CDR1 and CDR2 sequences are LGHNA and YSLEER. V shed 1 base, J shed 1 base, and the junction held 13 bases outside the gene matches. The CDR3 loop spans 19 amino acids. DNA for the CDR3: TGCGCCAGCAGCCAAGGTTCCGCACCAGCGGGAGTCCGCACAGATACGCAGTATTTT. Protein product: CASSQGSAPAGVRTDTQYF.

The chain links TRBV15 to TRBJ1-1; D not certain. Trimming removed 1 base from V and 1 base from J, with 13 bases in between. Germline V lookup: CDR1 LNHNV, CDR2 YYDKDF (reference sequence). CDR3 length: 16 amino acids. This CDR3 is CATSRAPEGWNTEAFF. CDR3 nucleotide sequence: TGTGCCACCAGCAGAGCCCCGGAGGGTTGGAACACTGAAGCTTTCTTT.

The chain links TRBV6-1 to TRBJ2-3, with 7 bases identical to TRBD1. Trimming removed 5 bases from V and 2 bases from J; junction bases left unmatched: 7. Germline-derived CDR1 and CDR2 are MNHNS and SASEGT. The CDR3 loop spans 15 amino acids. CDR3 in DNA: TGTGCCAGCAGTACCGGACAGGCGATCACAGATACGCAGTATTTT. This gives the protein CASSTGQAITDTQYF.

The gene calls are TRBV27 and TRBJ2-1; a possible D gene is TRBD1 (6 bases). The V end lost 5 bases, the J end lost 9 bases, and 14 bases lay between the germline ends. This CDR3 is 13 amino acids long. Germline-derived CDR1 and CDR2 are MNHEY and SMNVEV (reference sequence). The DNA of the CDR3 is TGTGCCAGCAGTCTGTTCACAGGGTTTGAGCAGTTCTTC. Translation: CASSLFTGFEQFF.

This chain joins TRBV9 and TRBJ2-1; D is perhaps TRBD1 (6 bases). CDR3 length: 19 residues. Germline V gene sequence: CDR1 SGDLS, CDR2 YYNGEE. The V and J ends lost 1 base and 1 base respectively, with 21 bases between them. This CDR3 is CASSVTSGDGGGSYNEQFF. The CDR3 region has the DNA TGTGCCAGCAGCGTAACCTCCGGGGATGGGGGCGGGTCCTACAATGAGCAGTTCTTC. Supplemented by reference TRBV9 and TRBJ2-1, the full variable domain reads DSGVTQTPKHLITATGQRVTLRCSPRSGDLSVYWYQQSLDQGLQFLIQYYNGEERAKGNILERFSAQQFPDLHSELNLSSLELGDSALYFCASSVTSGDGGGSYNEQFFGPGTRLTVL.

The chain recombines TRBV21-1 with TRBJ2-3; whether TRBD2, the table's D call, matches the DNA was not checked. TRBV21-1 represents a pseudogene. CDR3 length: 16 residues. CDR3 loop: CASSKSGGKGTDTQYF. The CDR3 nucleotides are TGTGCCAGCAGCAAATCCGGGGGAAAAGGCACAGATACGCAGTATTTT.

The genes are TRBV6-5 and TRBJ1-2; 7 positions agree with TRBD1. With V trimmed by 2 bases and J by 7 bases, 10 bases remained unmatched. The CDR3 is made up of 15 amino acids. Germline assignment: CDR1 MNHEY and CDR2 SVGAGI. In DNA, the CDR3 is TGTGCCAGCAGTTACAACGACAGGGTAGCAGGTGGCTACACCTTC. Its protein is CASSYNDRVAGGYTF.

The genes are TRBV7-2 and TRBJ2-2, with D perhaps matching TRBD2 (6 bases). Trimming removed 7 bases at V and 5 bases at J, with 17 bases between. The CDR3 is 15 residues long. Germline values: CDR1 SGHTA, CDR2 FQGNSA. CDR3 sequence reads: CASTTITGGTGELFF. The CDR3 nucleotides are TGTGCCAGCACCACAATAACTGGGGGGACCGGGGAGCTGTTTTTT.

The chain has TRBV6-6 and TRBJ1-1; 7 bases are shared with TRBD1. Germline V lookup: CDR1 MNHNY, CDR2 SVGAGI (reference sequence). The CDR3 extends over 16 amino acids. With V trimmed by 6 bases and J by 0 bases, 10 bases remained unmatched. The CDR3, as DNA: TGTGCCAGCAGAAGTGAGGAGGGGGCGTTGAACACTGAAGCTTTCTTT. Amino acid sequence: CASRSEEGALNTEAFF.

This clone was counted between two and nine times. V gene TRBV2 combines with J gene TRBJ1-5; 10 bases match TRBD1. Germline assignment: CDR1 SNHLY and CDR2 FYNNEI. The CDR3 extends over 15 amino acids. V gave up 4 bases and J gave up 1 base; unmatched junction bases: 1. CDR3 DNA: TGTGCCAGCAGTGGACAGGGGGCGAGCAATCAGCCCCAGCATTTT. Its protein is CASSGQGASNQPQHF. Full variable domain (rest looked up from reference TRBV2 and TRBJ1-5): EPEVTQTPSHQVTQMGQEVILRCVPISNHLYFYWYRQILGQKVEFLVSFYNNEISEKSEIFDDQFSVERPDGSNFTLKIRSTKLEDSAMYFCASSGQGASNQPQHFGDGTRLSIL.

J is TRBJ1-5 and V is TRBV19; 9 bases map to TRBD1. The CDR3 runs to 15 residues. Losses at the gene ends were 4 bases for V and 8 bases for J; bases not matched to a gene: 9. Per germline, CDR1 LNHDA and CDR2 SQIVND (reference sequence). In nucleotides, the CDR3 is TGTGCCAGTAGTACCGCCGACAGGGGGTTGGAGCCCCAGCATTTT. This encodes CASSTADRGLEPQHF.

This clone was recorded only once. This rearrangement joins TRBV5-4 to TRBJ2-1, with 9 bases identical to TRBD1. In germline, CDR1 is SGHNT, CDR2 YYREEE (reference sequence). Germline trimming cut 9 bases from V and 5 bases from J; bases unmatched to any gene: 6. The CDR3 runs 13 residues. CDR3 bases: TGTGCCACCGGGACAGGGAAAAACAATGAGCAGTTCTTC. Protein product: CATGTGKNNEQFF.

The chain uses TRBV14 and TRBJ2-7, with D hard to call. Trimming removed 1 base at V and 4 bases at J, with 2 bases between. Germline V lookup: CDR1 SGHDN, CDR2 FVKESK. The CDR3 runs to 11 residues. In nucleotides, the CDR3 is TGTGCCAGCAGCCAAGTATACGAGCAGTACTTC. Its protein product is CASSQVYEQYF.

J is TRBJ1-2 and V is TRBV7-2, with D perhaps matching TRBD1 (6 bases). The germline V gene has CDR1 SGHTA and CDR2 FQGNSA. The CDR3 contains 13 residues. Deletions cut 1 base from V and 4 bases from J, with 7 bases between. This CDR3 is CASSLDRVYGYTF. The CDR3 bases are TGTGCCAGCAGCTTAGACAGGGTCTATGGCTACACCTTC.

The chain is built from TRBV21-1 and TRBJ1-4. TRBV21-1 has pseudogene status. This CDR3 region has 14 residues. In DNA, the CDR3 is TGTGCCAGCAGCAAAAAGAGTGAAAATGAAAAACTGTTTTTT. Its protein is CASSKKSENEKLFF.